A selection of T cell receptor beta chains follows, all from one sample in a study of T cell responses to AZD1222 COVID-19 vaccine. Repertoires were generated with immunoSEQ multiplex PCR, while TCRdb's copy carries only in-frame clones and drops some. The sample carries approximately 110,000 clones, 87% recorded once. This material consisted of peripheral blood, taken 28 days after the second AZD1222 dose. The receptor source for this set is an adult who received the AZD1222 COVID-19 vaccine. CDR3s include the opening cysteine and the closing phenylalanine or tryptophan. A D gene is named only where the DNA matches it firmly. Not all rows give a size; the values are once, few, many and, for expanded clones, a class.

16,TRBD1,-,TRBJ2-1,TRBV5-1,CASSLFGGQGTNEQFF,TGCGCCAGCAGCTTGTTCGGGGGACAGGGTACGAATGAGCAGTTCTTC
13,-,-,TRBJ2-4,TRBV28,CASLDLNKNIQYF,TGTGCCAGCCTCGACCTTAACAAAAACATTCAGTACTTC
17,TRBD2,-,TRBJ2-5,TRBV5-6,CASSLFIAGVSLETQYF,TGTGCCAGCAGCTTGTTTATAGCGGGAGTGAGTTTGGAGACCCAGTACTTC
13,-,-,TRBJ1-1,TRBV10-2,CASSEGRGTEAFF,TGCGCCAGCAGTGAGGGCAGGGGCACTGAAGCTTTCTTT
17,TRBD1,-,TRBJ2-7,TRBV7-9,CASSSSGVGQGSYEQYF,TGTGCCAGCAGCTCCTCCGGGGTGGGACAGGGCTCCTACGAGCAGTACTTC
17,-,-,TRBJ1-3,TRBV14,CASSLATTWGSGNTIYF,TGTGCCAGCAGCCTAGCAACCACTTGGGGATCTGGAAACACCATATATTTT
13,-,-,TRBJ2-1,TRBV4-1,CASSQAPRYEQFF,TGCGCCAGCAGCCAAGCTCCCCGGTATGAGCAGTTCTTC
14,-,-,TRBJ1-2,TRBV6-1,CASSEGLDDYGYTF,TGTGCCAGCAGTGAGGGTCTTGATGACTATGGCTACACCTTC
15,-,-,TRBJ1-4,TRBV7-6,CASSLSQGMGEKLFF,TGTGCCAGCAGCTTATCCCAGGGGATGGGTGAAAAACTGTTTTTT
17,-,-,TRBJ1-3,TRBV19,CASSITGQRFSGNTIYF,TGTGCCAGTAGTATAACCGGACAGAGATTCTCTGGAAACACCATATATTTT
14,-,-,TRBJ2-1,TRBV6-2/TRBV6-3,CASSYGQAWDEQFF,TGTGCCAGCAGTTATGGTCAGGCTTGGGATGAGCAGTTCTTC
14,-,-,TRBJ1-2,TRBV10-2,CASSGTISNYGYTF,TGCGCCAGCAGTGGGACGATTAGTAACTATGGCTACACCTTC
14,-,few,TRBJ1-1,TRBV10-3,CAISRTRGDTEAFF,TGTGCCATCAGCAGGACACGGGGGGACACTGAAGCTTTCTTT
14,-,few,TRBJ1-3,TRBV7-8,CASSMTVTGNTIYF,TGTGCCAGCAGCATGACTGTCACTGGAAACACCATATATTTT
14,TRBD2,-,TRBJ2-1,TRBV19,CASSSGRSYNEQFF,TGTGCCAGTAGTAGCGGGAGAAGCTACAATGAGCAGTTCTTC
15,-,-,TRBJ1-2,TRBV7-2,CASSQLGGGDYGYTF,TGTGCCAGCAGCCAACTAGGGGGAGGGGACTATGGCTACACCTTC
15,-,-,TRBJ1-1,TRBV5-1,CASSLGGRLNTEAFF,TGCGCCAGCAGCTTGGGCGGACGGCTTAACACTGAAGCTTTCTTT
17,TRBD1,-,TRBJ1-4,TRBV25-1,CASSGEINRGRIEKLFF,TGTGCCAGCAGTGGAGAAATAAACAGGGGGCGGATTGAAAAACTGTTTTTT
14,-,once,TRBJ1-4,TRBV2,CASSQPSTNEKLFF,TGTGCCAGCAGTCAGCCGTCAACTAATGAAAAACTGTTTTTT
19,TRBD1,-,TRBJ1-6,TRBV6-2/TRBV6-3,CASSYYLSRDSSARAPLHF,TGTGCCAGCAGTTACTACCTATCTCGGGACAGCTCGGCGAGGGCACCCCTCCACTTT
13,-,-,TRBJ2-7,TRBV30,CAWSRGGSYEQYF,TGTGCCTGGTCGAGGGGGGGATCCTACGAGCAGTACTTC
16,-,-,TRBJ1-6,TRBV28,CASSLSSVGYNSPLHF,TGTGCCAGCAGTTTAAGTTCAGTGGGGTATAATTCACCCCTCCACTTT
16,TRBD2,-,TRBJ2-7,TRBV9,CASSVAPSGTLGEQYF,TGTGCCAGCAGCGTAGCCCCTAGCGGGACCTTGGGGGAGCAGTACTTC
17,-,-,TRBJ2-5,TRBV11-2,CASSLVGTRENSETQYF,TGTGCCAGCAGCTTAGTTGGGACGCGGGAAAATTCCGAGACCCAGTACTTC
13,-,-,TRBJ1-1,TRBV7-2,CASSLFTRYEAFF,TGTGCCAGCAGCTTATTTACCCGGTATGAAGCTTTCTTT
16,TRBD2,-,TRBJ2-7,TRBV2,CASSLTSAPVTGEQYF,TGTGCCAGCAGCCTGACTAGCGCCCCCGTTACTGGAGAGCAGTACTTC
14,-,-,TRBJ2-5,TRBV11-3,CASSLGGVQETQYF,TGTGCCAGCAGCTTAGGCGGGGTCCAAGAGACCCAGTACTTC
13,-,-,TRBJ2-2,TRBV28,CASSLSVPGELFF,TGTGCCAGCAGTTTATCTGTTCCCGGGGAGCTGTTTTTT
11,-,few,TRBJ2-7,TRBV20-1,CSVMATYEQYF,TGCAGTGTAATGGCCACCTACGAGCAGTACTTC
16,-,-,TRBJ2-5,TRBV11-2,CASSSSLPGGGETQYF,TGTGCCAGCAGCTCCAGTCTGCCGGGTGGAGGAGAGACCCAGTACTTC
16,TRBD2,-,TRBJ2-3,TRBV7-2,CASSIRLAGSTDTQYF,TGTGCCAGCAGCATACGACTAGCGGGGAGCACAGATACGCAGTATTTT
15,TRBD1,once,TRBJ1-2,TRBV6-5,CASSYPRQGNYGYTF,TGTGCCAGCAGTTACCCAAGACAGGGAAACTATGGCTACACCTTC
11,-,-,TRBJ2-3,TRBV6-5,CASSTTGAQYF,TGTGCCAGCAGTACGACAGGTGCCCAGTATTTT
16,-,few,TRBJ1-5,TRBV15,CATSGGADPLYQPQHF,TGTGCCACCAGCGGAGGGGCGGATCCCCTTTATCAGCCCCAGCATTTT
11,-,once,TRBJ1-2,TRBV6-5,CASGQNYGYTF,TGTGCCAGCGGACAAAACTATGGCTACACCTTC
14,-,few,TRBJ1-3,TRBV7-2,CASSLRGSGNTIYF,TGTGCCAGCAGCTTGAGGGGATCTGGAAACACCATATATTTT
16,-,-,TRBJ1-5,TRBV30,CAWSIRDFYSNQPQHF,TGTGCCTGGAGCATACGGGACTTCTATAGCAATCAGCCCCAGCATTTT
13,TRBD1,-,TRBJ2-3,TRBV5-1,CASFTGGTDTQYF,TGCGCCAGCTTTACAGGGGGCACAGATACGCAGTATTTT
14,-,-,TRBJ2-5,TRBV6-2/TRBV6-3,CASSSTGIEETQYF,TGTGCCAGCAGTAGCACAGGGATTGAAGAGACCCAGTACTTC
13,-,-,TRBJ1-4,TRBV7-9,CASKAGNNEKLFF,TGTGCCAGCAAGGCAGGAAATAATGAAAAACTGTTTTTT
15,TRBD1,-,TRBJ1-5,TRBV7-2,CASSPGQGWGQPQHF,TGTGCCAGCAGCCCTGGACAGGGGTGGGGTCAGCCCCAGCATTTT
15,-,-,TRBJ1-5,TRBV7-8,CASSSAGGSNQPQHF,TGTGCCAGCAGCTCCGCGGGGGGTAGCAATCAGCCCCAGCATTTT
16,-,-,TRBJ2-2,TRBV19,CASSINAHANTGELFF,TGTGCCAGTAGTATAAACGCGCATGCAAACACCGGGGAGCTGTTTTTT
17,TRBD1,-,TRBJ1-1,TRBV19,CASNFGTGDLMNTEAFF,TGTGCCAGTAACTTCGGGACAGGCGACCTCATGAACACTGAAGCTTTCTTT
15,-,-,TRBJ1-1,TRBV5-1,CASSRTGGMNTEAFF,TGCGCCAGCAGCCGCACGGGCGGTATGAACACTGAAGCTTTCTTT
13,-,-,TRBJ1-1,TRBV7-3,CASSLQRDTEAFF,TGTGCCAGCAGCTTACAGCGGGACACTGAAGCTTTCTTT
19,-,-,TRBJ1-1,TRBV28,CASSLDINQGRIRNTEAFF,TGTGCCAGCAGTTTAGATATTAATCAGGGTCGGATAAGAAACACTGAAGCTTTCTTT
14,-,-,TRBJ2-5,TRBV3-1/TRBV3-2,CASSQGGGPETQYF,TGTGCCAGCAGCCAAGGGGGCGGTCCGGAGACCCAGTACTTC